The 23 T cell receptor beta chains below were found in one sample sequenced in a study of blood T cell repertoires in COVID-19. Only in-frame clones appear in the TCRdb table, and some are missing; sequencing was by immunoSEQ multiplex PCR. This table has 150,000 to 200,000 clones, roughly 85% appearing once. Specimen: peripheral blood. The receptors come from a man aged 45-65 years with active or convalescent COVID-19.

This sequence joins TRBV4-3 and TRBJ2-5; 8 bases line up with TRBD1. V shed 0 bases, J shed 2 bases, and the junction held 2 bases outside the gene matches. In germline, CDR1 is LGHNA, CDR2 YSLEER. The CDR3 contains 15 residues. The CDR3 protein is CASSQDGQGQETQYF. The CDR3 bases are TGCGCCAGCAGCCAAGACGGACAGGGTCAAGAGACCCAGTACTTC.

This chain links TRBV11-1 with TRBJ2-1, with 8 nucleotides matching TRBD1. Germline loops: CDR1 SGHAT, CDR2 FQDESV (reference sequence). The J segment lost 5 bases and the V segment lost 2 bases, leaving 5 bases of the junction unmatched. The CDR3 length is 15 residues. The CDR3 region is CASSLLQGANNEQFF. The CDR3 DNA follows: TGTGCCAGCAGCTTACTGCAGGGGGCCAACAATGAGCAGTTCTTC.

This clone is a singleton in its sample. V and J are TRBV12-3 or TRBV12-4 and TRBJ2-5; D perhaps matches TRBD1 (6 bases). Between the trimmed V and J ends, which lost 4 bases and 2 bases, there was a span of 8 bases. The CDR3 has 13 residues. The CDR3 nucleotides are TGTGCCAGCAGTTACGACAGGCAAGAGACCCAGTACTTC. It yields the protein CASSYDRQETQYF.

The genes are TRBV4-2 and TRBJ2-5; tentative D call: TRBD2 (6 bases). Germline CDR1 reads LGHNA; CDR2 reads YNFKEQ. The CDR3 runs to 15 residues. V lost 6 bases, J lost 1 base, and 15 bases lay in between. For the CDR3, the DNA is TGTGCCAGCAGAAAGAATAGCGGAGCCCAAGAGACCCAGTACTTC. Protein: CASRKNSGAQETQYF.

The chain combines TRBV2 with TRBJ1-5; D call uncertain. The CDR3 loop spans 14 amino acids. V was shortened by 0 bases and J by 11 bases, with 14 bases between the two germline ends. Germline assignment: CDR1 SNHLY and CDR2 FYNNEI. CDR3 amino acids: CASSEALRVTAQHF. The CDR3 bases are TGTGCCAGCAGTGAAGCGCTTCGGGTTACGGCCCAGCATTTT.

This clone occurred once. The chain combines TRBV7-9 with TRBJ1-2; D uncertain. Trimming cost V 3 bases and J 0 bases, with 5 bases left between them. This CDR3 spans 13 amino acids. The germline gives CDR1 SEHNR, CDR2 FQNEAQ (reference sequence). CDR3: CASSLAANYGYTF. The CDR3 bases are TGTGCCAGCAGCTTGGCTGCTAACTATGGCTACACCTTC.

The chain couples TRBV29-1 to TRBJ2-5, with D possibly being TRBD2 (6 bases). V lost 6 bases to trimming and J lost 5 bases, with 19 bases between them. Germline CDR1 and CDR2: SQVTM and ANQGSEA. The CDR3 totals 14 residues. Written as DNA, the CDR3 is TGCAGCGTGCGGGGACTGGTGGGTTTGGAGACCCAGTACTTC. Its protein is CSVRGLVGLETQYF.

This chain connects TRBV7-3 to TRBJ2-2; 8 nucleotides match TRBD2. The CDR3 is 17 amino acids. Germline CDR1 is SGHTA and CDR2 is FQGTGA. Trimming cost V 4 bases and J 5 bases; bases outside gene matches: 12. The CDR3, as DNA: TGTGCCAGCAGCTATCAGATCAGCGGGAGTAGGACCGGGGAGCTGTTTTTT. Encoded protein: CASSYQISGSRTGELFF.

The CDR3 DNA reads as TGTGCCAGCAGCTTTGGCAGGGCCAAAAGCGAGCCCCAGCATTTT. It encodes CASSFGRAKSEPQHF. This chain links TRBV7-2 with TRBJ1-5, with D tentatively TRBD1 (5 bases). The CDR3 totals 15 residues. Germline V gene lookup returns CDR1 SGHTA and CDR2 FQGNSA. The V and J ends lost 3 bases and 8 bases respectively, with 17 bases between them.

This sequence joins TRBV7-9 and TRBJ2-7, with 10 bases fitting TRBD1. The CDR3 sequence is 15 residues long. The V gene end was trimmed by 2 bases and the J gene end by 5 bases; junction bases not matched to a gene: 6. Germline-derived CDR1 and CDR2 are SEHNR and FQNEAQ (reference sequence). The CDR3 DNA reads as TGTGCCAGCAGCTTACAGACAGGGGGCTTCGACGAGCAGTACTTC. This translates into CASSLQTGGFDEQYF.

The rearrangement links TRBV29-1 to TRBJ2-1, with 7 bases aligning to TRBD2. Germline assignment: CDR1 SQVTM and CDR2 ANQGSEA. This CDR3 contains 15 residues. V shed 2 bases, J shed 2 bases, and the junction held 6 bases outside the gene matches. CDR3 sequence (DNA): TGCAGCGTTGAAAGGGCTAGCGGTCCCTACAATGAGCAGTTCTTC. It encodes CSVERASGPYNEQFF.

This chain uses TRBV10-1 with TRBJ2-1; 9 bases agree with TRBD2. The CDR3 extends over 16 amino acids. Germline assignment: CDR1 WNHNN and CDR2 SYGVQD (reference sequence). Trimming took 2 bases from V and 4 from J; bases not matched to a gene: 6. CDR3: CASSEGSGRRYNEQFF. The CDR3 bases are TGCGCCAGCAGTGAGGGAAGCGGGAGGCGATACAATGAGCAGTTCTTC.

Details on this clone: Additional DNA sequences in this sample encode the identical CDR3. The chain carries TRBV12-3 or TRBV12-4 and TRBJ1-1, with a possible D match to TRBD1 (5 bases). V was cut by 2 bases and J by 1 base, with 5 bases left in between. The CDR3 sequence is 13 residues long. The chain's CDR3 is CASSLQGNTEAFF. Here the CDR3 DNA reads TGTGCCAGCAGTTTACAGGGGAACACTGAAGCTTTCTTT.

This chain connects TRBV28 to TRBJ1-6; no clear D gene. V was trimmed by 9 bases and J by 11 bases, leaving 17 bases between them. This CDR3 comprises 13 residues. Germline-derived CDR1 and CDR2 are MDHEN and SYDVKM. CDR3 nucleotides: TGTGCCAGTAAAGCGGGGTATGTGCCACCCCTCCACTTT. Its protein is CASKAGYVPPLHF.

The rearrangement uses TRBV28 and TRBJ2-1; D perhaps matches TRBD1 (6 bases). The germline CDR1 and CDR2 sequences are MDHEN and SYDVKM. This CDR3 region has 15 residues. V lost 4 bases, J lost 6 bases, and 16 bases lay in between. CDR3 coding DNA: TGTGCCAGCAGTTCCCAACGGGCAGGGGTCAATGAGCAGTTCTTC. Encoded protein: CASSSQRAGVNEQFF. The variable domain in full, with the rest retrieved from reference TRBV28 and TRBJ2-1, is DVKVTQSSRYLVKRTGEKVFLECVQDMDHENMFWYRQDPGLGLRLIYFSYDVKMKEKGDIPEGYSVSREKKERFSLILESASTNQTSMYLCASSSQRAGVNEQFFGPGTRLTVL.

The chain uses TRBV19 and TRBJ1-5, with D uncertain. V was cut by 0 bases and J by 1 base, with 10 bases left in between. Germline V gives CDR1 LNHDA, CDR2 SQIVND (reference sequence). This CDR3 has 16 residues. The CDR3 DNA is TGTGCCAGTAGTATAGATCCAGTACAAAGCAATCAGCCCCAGCATTTT. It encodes CASSIDPVQSNQPQHF.

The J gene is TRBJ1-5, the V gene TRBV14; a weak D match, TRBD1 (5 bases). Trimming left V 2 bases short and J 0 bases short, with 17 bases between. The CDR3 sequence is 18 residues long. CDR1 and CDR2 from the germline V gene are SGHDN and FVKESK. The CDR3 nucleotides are TGTGCCAGCAGCCAACCCCCGACGGCGACAGTTAGCAATCAGCCCCAGCATTTT. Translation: CASSQPPTATVSNQPQHF.

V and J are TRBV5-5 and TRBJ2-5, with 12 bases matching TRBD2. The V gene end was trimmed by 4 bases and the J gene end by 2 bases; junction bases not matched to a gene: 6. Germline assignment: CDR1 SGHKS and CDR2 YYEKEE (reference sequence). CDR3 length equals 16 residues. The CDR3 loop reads CASSARLAGAQETQYF. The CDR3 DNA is TGTGCCAGCAGCGCCCGACTAGCGGGAGCACAAGAGACCCAGTACTTC.

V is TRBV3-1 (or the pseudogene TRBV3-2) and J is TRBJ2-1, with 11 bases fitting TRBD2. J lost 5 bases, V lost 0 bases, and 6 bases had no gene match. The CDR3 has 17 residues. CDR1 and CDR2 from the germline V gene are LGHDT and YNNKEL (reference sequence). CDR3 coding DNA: TGTGCCAGCAGCCAAGATCGGACTAGCGGGTATCACAATGAGCAGTTCTTC. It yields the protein CASSQDRTSGYHNEQFF.

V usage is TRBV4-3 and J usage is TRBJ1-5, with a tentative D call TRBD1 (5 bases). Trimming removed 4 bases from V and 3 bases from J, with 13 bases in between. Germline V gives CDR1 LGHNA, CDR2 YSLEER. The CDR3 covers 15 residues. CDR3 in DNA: TGCGCCAGCAGCCCTTCGACAGAAACCAATCAGCCCCAGCATTTT. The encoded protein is CASSPSTETNQPQHF.

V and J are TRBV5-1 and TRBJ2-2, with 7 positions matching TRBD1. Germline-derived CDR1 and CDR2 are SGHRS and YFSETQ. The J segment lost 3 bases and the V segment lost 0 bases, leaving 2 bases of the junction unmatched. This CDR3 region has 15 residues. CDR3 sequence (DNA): TGCGCCAGCAGCTTGGGGGACAGCGACACCGGGGAGCTGTTTTTT. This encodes CASSLGDSDTGELFF.

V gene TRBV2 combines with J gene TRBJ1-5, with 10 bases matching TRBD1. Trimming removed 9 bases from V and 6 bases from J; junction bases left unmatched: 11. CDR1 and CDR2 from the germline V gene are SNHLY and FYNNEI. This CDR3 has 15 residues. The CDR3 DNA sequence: TGTGCCAGTACCGACCGAGACAGGGGGCTTCAGCCCCAGCATTTT. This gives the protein CASTDRDRGLQPQHF.

The CDR3 spells CASSFRQGVVTEAFF. DNA for the CDR3: TGCGCCAGCAGCTTTAGACAGGGCGTGGTCACTGAAGCTTTCTTT. The chain recombines TRBV5-1 with TRBJ1-1; 7 nucleotides align to TRBD1. This CDR3 is built from 15 residues. The V and J ends lost 2 bases and 4 bases, in that order; junction bases with no gene match: 8. The germline V gene encodes CDR1 SGHRS and CDR2 YFSETQ.